This paragraph reports one T cell receptor (beta chain). Its antigen is not identified. The data were taken from a study of glioma-infiltrating T cells. Notes on the study in general: Very few CDR3 sequences were shared between tissue and blood.

Amplification of TCR alpha and beta CDR3 regions from RNA used iRepertoire nested multiplex PCR. TCRdb processed the multiplex PCR reads anew with MiXCR; each CDR3 protein has one entry. The sample holds about 140,000 distinct CDR3 sequences, approximately 40% seen once. The V gene's germline CDR1 is MNHEY and CDR2 SVGEGT. Trimming left V 6 bases short and J 4 bases short, with 10 bases between. There are 13 residues in the CDR3. V is TRBV6-2 or TRBV6-3 and J is TRBJ1-5; TRBD1 is a possible D gene (6 bases). The receptor's source is a human donor with low-grade glioma or glioblastoma, undergoing nonglioma brain surgery, or in good health (not recorded which). Specimen: glioma tissue, nonneoplastic brain tissue, or PBMCs (not recorded which). CDR3 in amino acids: CASRTGVNQPQHF. CDR3 nucleotides: TGTGCCAGCAGGACAGGCGTAAATCAGCCCCAGCATTTT.